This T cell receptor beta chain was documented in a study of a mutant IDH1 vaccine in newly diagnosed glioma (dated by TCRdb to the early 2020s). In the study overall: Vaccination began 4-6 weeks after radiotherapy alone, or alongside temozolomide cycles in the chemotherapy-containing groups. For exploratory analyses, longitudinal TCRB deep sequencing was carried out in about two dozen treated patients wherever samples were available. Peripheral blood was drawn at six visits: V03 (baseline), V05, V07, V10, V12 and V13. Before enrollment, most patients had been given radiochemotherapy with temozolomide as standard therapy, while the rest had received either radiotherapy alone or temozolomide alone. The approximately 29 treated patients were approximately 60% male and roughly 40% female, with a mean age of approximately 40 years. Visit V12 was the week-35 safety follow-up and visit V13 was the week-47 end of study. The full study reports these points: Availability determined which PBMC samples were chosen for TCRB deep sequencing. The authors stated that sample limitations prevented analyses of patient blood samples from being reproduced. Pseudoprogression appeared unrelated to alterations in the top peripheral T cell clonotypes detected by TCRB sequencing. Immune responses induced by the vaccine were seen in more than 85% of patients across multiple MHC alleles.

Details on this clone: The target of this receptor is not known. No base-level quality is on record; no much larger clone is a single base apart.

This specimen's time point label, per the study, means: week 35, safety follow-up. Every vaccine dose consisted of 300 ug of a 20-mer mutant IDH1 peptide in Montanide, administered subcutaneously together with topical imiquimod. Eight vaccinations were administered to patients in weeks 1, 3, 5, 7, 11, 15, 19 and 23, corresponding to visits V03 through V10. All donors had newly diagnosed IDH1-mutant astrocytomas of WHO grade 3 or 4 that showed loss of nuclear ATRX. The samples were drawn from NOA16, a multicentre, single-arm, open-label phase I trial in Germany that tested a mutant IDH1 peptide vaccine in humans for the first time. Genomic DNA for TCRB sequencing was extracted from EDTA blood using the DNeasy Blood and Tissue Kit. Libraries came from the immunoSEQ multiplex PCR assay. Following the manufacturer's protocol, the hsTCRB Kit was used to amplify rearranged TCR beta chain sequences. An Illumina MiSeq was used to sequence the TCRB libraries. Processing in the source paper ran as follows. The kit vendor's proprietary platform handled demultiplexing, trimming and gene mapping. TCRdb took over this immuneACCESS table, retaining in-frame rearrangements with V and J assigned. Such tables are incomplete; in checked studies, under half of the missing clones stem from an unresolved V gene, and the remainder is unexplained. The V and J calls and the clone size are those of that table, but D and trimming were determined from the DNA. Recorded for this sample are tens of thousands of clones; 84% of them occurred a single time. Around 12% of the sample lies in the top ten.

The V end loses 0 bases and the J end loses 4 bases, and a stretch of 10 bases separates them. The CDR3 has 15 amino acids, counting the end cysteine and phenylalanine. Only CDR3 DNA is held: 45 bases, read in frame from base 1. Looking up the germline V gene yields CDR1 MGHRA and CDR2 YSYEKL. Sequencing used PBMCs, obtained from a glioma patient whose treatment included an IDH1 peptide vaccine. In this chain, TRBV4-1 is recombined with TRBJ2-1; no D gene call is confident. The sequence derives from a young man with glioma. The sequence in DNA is TGCGCCAGCAGCCAAGAGATACGACTTTACAATGAGCAGTTCTTC. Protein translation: CASSQEIRLYNEQFF.